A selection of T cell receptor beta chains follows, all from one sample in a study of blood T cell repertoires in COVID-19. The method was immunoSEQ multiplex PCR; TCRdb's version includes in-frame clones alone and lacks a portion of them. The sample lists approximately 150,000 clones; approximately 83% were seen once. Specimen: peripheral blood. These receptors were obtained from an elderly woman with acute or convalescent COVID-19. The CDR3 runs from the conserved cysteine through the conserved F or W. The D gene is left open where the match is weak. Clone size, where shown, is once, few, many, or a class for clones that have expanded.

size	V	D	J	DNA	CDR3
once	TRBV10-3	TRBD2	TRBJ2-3	TGTGCCATCCAAGGCGGGGGGGTTGGCACAGATACGCAGTATTTT	CAIQGGGVGTDTQYF
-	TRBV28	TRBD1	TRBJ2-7	TGTGCCAGCAGTTTATGGACAGGGAACCACGAGCAGTACTTC	CASSLWTGNHEQYF
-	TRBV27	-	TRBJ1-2	TGTGCCAGCAGTTCCTGGGGGGGGTACTATGGCTACACCTTC	CASSSWGGYYGYTF
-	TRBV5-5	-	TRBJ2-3	TGTGCCAGCAGGGATAGCGGAGATACGCAGTATTTT	CASRDSGDTQYF
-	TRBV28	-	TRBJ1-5	TGTGCCAGCAGTTTAATCAGGGAATGGAATCAGCCCCAGCATTTT	CASSLIREWNQPQHF
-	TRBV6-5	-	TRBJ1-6	TGTGCCAGCAGTTACGGGCCTAATTCACCCCTCCACTTT	CASSYGPNSPLHF
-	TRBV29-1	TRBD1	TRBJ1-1	TGCAGCGGAAGACAGGGGCCGAACACTGAAGCTTTCTTT	CSGRQGPNTEAFF
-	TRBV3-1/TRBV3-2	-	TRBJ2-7	TGTGCCAGCAGCCAAGAGGGGGGGCATGGCGAGCAGTACTTC	CASSQEGGHGEQYF
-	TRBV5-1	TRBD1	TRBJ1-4	TGCGCCAGCAGCGGGAACACGGGACAGAGTAATGAAAAACTGTTTTTT	CASSGNTGQSNEKLFF
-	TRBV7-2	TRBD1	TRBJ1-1	TGTGCCAGCAGCTTGTGGACAGGGGACACTGAAGCTTTCTTT	CASSLWTGDTEAFF
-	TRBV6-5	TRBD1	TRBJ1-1	TGTGCCAGCTCTACAGGGGGGACTGAAGCTTTCTTT	CASSTGGTEAFF
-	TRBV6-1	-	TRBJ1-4	TGTGCCAGCAGTGAAGAGACAGGCCTTTATGAAAAACTGTTTTTT	CASSEETGLYEKLFF
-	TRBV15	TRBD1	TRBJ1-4	TGTGCCACCAGCATATTCAGGGGGGTTCGGGAAAAACTGTTTTTT	CATSIFRGVREKLFF
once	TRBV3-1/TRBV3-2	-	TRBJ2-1	TGTGCCAGCAGCCCCGGGGTGCCGGGGATGGGTGAGCAGTTCTTC	CASSPGVPGMGEQFF
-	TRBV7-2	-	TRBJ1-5	TGTGCCAGCAGCTTAGGTATGGGCGGCAATCAGCCCCAGCATTTT	CASSLGMGGNQPQHF
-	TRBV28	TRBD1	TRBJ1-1	TGTGCCAGCACCCTGGACAGGGACACTGAAGCTTTCTTT	CASTLDRDTEAFF
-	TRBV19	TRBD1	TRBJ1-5	TGTGCCAGTAGTACCACAGGGGGCGCGCGCAATCAGCCCCAGCATTTT	CASSTTGGARNQPQHF
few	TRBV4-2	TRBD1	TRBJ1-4	TGTGCCAGCAGCCAAGATTTCAGGGACAGTAATGAAAAACTGTTTTTT	CASSQDFRDSNEKLFF
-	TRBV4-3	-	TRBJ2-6	TGCGCCAGCACCTCCTCTGGGGCCAACGTCCTGACTTTC	CASTSSGANVLTF
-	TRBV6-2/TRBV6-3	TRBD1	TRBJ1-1	TGTGCCAGCAGTTACCCAGGGACAGGGGTCTCCCCTGAAGCTTTCTTT	CASSYPGTGVSPEAFF
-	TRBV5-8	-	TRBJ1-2	TGTGCCAGCAGCTTATTGTTAGCTCGTGATGGCTACACCTTC	CASSLLLARDGYTF
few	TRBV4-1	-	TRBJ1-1	TGCGCCAGCAGCCAATCCCCTGGACAGAACACTGAAGCTTTCTTT	CASSQSPGQNTEAFF
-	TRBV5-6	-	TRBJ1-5	TGTGCCAGCAGCCGGAACCCGGGTCAGCCCCAGCATTTT	CASSRNPGQPQHF
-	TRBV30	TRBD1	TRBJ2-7	TGTGCCTGGATGCCTCCCGGACAGGGGACGAAGGGGCAGTACTTC	CAWMPPGQGTKGQYF
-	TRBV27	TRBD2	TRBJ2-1	TGTGCCAGCAGAAGAGCGGGGACTAACAATGAGCAGTTCTTC	CASRRAGTNNEQFF
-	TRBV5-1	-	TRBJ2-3	TGCGCCAGCAGCCTCACAGATACGCAGTATTTT	CASSLTDTQYF
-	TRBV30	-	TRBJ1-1	TGTGCCTGGACTGAAGACAGACCTTCTGAAGCTTTCTTT	CAWTEDRPSEAFF
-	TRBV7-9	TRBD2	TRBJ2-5	TGTGCCAGCAGCTTAGCGATGGGAGGGGAGGAGACCCAGTACTTC	CASSLAMGGEETQYF
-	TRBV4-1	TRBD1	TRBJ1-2	TGCGCCAGCAGCCCAAGACAGCTCGGACAGGACTTCTATGGCTACACCTTC	CASSPRQLGQDFYGYTF
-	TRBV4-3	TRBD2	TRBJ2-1	TGCGCCAGCAGCCAAGTCGGTACAGCGGGGATTTACAATGAGCAGTTCTTC	CASSQVGTAGIYNEQFF
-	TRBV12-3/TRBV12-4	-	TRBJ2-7	TGTGCCAGCAGTAGCCCTCGGCAGTACTTC	CASSSPRQYF
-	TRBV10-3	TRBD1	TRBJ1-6	TGTGCCATCAGTCCTAGGGACAGGGACGCGAATTCACCCCTCCACTTT	CAISPRDRDANSPLHF
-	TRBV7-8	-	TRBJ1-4	TGTGCCAGCAGCTTAGGAGGGGGTCCTAATGAAAAACTGTTTTTT	CASSLGGGPNEKLFF
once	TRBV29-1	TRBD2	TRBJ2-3	TGCAGCGTTGAGCTAGCGGGAGGTACTATCGGCACAGATACGCAGTATTTT	CSVELAGGTIGTDTQYF
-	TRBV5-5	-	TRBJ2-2	TGTGCCAGCGCGGGCGGGATACCGGGTTACACCGGGGAGCTGTTTTTT	CASAGGIPGYTGELFF
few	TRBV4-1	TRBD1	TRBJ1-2	TGCGCCAGCAGCCAACCCGACAGGGTGAATGGCTACACCTTC	CASSQPDRVNGYTF
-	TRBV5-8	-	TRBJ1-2	TGTGCCAGCAGCCCCCCCCCGGGTGACTATGGCTACACCTTC	CASSPPPGDYGYTF
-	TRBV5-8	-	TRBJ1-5	TGTGCCAGCAGCTTGGAGATCCAGGGTCGGCAGCCCCAGCATTTT	CASSLEIQGRQPQHF
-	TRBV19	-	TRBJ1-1	TGTGCCAGTAGTATGATCGGCAGGGTAAACACTGAAGCTTTCTTT	CASSMIGRVNTEAFF
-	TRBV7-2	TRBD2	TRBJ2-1	TGTGCCAGCAGCTTAACTAGCGGGGGGGCCTACAATGAGCAGTTCTTC	CASSLTSGGAYNEQFF
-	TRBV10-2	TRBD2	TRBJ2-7	TGCGCCAGCAGTCCTAGCGGGAGCTCCTACGAGCAGTACTTC	CASSPSGSSYEQYF
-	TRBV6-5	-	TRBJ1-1	TGTGCCAGCAGTAAACAAGGAGGGATTGAAGCTTTCTTT	CASSKQGGIEAFF
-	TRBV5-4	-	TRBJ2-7	TGTGCCAGCAGCTTGGGTCAGGGTGTGTACGAGCAGTACTTC	CASSLGQGVYEQYF
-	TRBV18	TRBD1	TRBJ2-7	TGTGCCAGCTCACTAACCGGGACAGAATATTACGAGCAGTACTTC	CASSLTGTEYYEQYF
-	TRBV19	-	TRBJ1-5	TGTGCCAGTAGAAATACAGGAGACAATCAGCCCCAGCATTTT	CASRNTGDNQPQHF
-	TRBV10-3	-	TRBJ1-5	TGTGCCATCAAACCAGGGGCTGAGGGTCAGCCCCAGCATTTT	CAIKPGAEGQPQHF
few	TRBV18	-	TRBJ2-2	TGTGCCAGCCCTTCAGGGGCTGGGTACACCGGGGAGCTGTTTTTT	CASPSGAGYTGELFF
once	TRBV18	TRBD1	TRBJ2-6	TGTGCCAGCTCACCAGGGACAGCGAGCTCTGGGGCCAACGTCCTGACTTTC	CASSPGTASSGANVLTF
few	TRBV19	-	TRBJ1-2	TGTGCCAGTAGCCCGGACAAAAACTATGGCTACACCTTC	CASSPDKNYGYTF
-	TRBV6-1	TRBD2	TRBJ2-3	TGTGCCAGCAGTGTGGGTGGATTAGCGGGAGTAAGTGATACGCAGTATTTT	CASSVGGLAGVSDTQYF
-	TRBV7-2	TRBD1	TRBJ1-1	TGTGCCAGCAGCCGACAGGGTAGGACTGAAGCTTTCTTT	CASSRQGRTEAFF
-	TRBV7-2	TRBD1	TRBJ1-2	TGTGCCAGCAGCTTAGTACCGGGGACAGCAACGTTTAACTATGGCTACACCTTC	CASSLVPGTATFNYGYTF
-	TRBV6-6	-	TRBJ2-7	TGTGCCAGCAGTTTAGACATATCCTACGAGCAGTACTTC	CASSLDISYEQYF